Listed below are T cell receptor beta chains from one sample, sequenced in a study of glioma-infiltrating T cells after dendritic cell vaccination. The assay was immunoSEQ multiplex PCR, and TCRdb's table has in-frame clones only and misses some. The repertoire holds tens of thousands of clones, around 90% seen once, with under 4% in the top ten. The input for sequencing was blood, taken before dendritic cell vaccination. These receptors were collected from a human donor with glioblastoma. CDR3s include the opening cysteine and the closing phenylalanine or tryptophan. The D gene is left open where the match is weak. Where a row states a size, it is once, few, many or the class of an expanded clone; other rows omit it.

DNA,CDR3,D,J,V,size
TGCGCCAGCAGCTTGGAACAGGCGACTCTAGAGACCCAGTACTTC,CASSLEQATLETQYF,NA,TRBJ2-5,TRBV5-1,NA
TGCGCCAGCAGCTTGGCATACAGCGGGAGAACAGATACGCAGTATTTT,CASSLAYSGRTDTQYF,TRBD2,TRBJ2-3,TRBV5-1,NA
TGTGCCAGCTCAGTGCAGGCCAATCAGCCCCAGCATTTT,CASSVQANQPQHF,NA,TRBJ1-5,TRBV18,NA
TGTGCCAGCAGTACCCCCACTCGGGCAGGGCGAGGTAACTATGGCTACACCTTC,CASSTPTRAGRGNYGYTF,NA,TRBJ1-2,TRBV2,NA
TGTGCCAGCAGCTTGACAGGAACCAACTATGGCTACACCTTC,CASSLTGTNYGYTF,NA,TRBJ1-2,TRBV5-8,NA
TGTGCCAGCAGCTTAGAGGGGAGGGCCGGCAACTACGAGCAGTACTTC,CASSLEGRAGNYEQYF,TRBD2,TRBJ2-7,TRBV11-3,NA
TGTGCCAGCAGCCACAGGGCTGATGAGCAGTTCTTC,CASSHRADEQFF,NA,TRBJ2-1,TRBV5-4,once
TGTGCCAGCAGCCCCCGGGGGTCCTACAATGAGCAGTTCTTC,CASSPRGSYNEQFF,NA,TRBJ2-1,TRBV11-3,NA
TGCGCCAGCAGCCGATGGGACAGAGGACAAGAGACCCAGTACTTC,CASSRWDRGQETQYF,TRBD1,TRBJ2-5,TRBV10-2,few
TGTGCCAGCAGCCGGACAGGGAGCTCCTACGAGCAGTACTTC,CASSRTGSSYEQYF,TRBD1,TRBJ2-7,TRBV7-9,NA
TGCGCCAGCAGCCAAGATTTCGTTGAGCGGAGGACGTACACCTTC,CASSQDFVERRTYTF,NA,TRBJ1-2,TRBV4-1,NA
TGTGCCAGCAGCGTAGGTCCCCTCGGGGGGGAGACCCAGTACTTC,CASSVGPLGGETQYF,TRBD2,TRBJ2-5,TRBV9,NA